This T cell receptor (beta chain) comes out of a study of STAT5B mutations in CD4+ large granular lymphocyte leukemia. As to this clone: Its antigen is undetermined.

Unmatched junction bases numbered 9, after V lost 2 bases and J lost 2 bases. In germline, CDR1 is MNHEY, CDR2 SMNVEV (reference sequence). CDR3 length: 17 residues. Sequencing was at survey level. Sequenced by immunoSEQ multiplex PCR; TCRdb stores in-frame clones only, minus some. Seen here are about 30,000 clones, roughly 70% observed once, and the top ten hold over 0.4%. Regarding the study as a whole: No patients shared main leukemic clonotypes, though approximately 26% appeared at low frequency elsewhere. Top patient clones used TRBV06 genes more often: 8/27 versus 2/35 in controls.

The rearrangement links TRBV27 to TRBJ2-3, with 8 bases matching TRBD1. Sequences were obtained from CD4+ T cells from blood buffy coats. The receptor was isolated from a human donor in good health. Written as DNA, the CDR3 is TGTGCCAGCAGTTTAGGGACAGGCGCCGGGGTCACAGATACGCAGTATTTT. Translating gives CASSLGTGAGVTDTQYF.